These 9 T cell receptor beta chains originate from one sample sequenced in a study of graft-versus-host responses after intestinal transplantation. The table came from immunoSEQ multiplex PCR; TCRdb's copy has only in-frame clones and leaves some out. The table includes 90,000 to 150,000 clones, around 96% detected once. Their specific antigens are unknown. This specimen was unstimulated CD8+ T cells sorted from spleen or lymph node cells, taken before intestinal transplant. The receptors stem from a human donor who received an intestinal transplant.

V gene TRBV19 combines with J gene TRBJ2-1; 9 positions agree with TRBD2. The CDR3 covers 15 residues. V lost 10 bases, J lost 0 bases, and 7 bases stayed unmatched. From germline, CDR1 is LNHDA and CDR2 SQIVND (reference sequence). This chain's CDR3 is CATRAGGFSYNEQFF. CDR3 bases: TGTGCCACTAGAGCGGGAGGTTTCTCCTACAATGAGCAGTTCTTC.

On this clone: This sample includes further DNA sequences coding for the same CDR3. The V and J genes are TRBV28 and TRBJ2-7, with no clear D. Germline-derived CDR1 and CDR2 are MDHEN and SYDVKM. The CDR3 runs 11 residues. The V and J ends lost 6 bases and 2 bases respectively, with 5 bases between them. For the CDR3, the DNA is TGTGCCAGCAGCCCTGCCTACGAGCAGTACTTC. It is translated as CASSPAYEQYF.

As regards this clone: The junction shows a germline mismatch at one end, possibly a read error. V gene TRBV4-2 combines with J gene TRBJ2-7, with 7 bases matching TRBD1. CDR1 and CDR2 (germline): LGHNA, YNFKEQ. The CDR3 loop spans 15 amino acids. DNA of the CDR3: TGTGCCAGCAGCCAAGTCGCGGACAGGCCCGACGAGCAGTGCTTC. Translated, it gives CASSQVADRPDEQCF.

This clone has a single count. V usage is TRBV5-5 and J usage is TRBJ2-7, with D possibly matching TRBD1 (5 bases). This CDR3 has 13 amino acids. Germline CDR1 reads SGHKS; CDR2 reads YYEKEE (reference sequence). Trimming removed 4 bases from V and 0 bases from J, with 8 bases in between. The CDR3 DNA reads TGTGCCAGCAGCCCCGGACACTCCTACGAGCAGTACTTC. Protein product: CASSPGHSYEQYF.

This chain connects TRBV27 to TRBJ2-7; maybe TRBD1 (6 bases). The CDR3 is made up of 13 amino acids. Germline V gene lookup returns CDR1 MNHEY and CDR2 SMNVEV (reference sequence). The V end lost 2 bases, the J end lost 6 bases, and 11 bases lay between the germline ends. CDR3 amino acids: CASSLSGTREQYF. CDR3 DNA sequence: TGTGCCAGCAGTTTAAGTGGGACACGCGAGCAGTACTTC.

This clone was found once. This sequence joins TRBV7-9 and TRBJ1-3; tentative D call: TRBD1 (6 bases). The CDR3 totals 16 residues. Trimming shortened V by 2 bases and J by 1 base, and 12 bases separated the two germline ends. Germline lookup yields CDR1 SEHNR and CDR2 FQNEAQ (reference sequence). The CDR3 spells CASSLPGQGSGNTIYF. The DNA for the CDR3 is TGTGCCAGCAGCTTACCGGGGCAGGGGTCTGGAAACACCATATATTTT. The entire variable domain, with the rest obtained from reference TRBV7-9 and TRBJ1-3, is as follows: DTGVSQNPRHKITKRGQNVTFRCDPISEHNRLYWYRQTLGQGPEFLTYFQNEAQLEKSRLLSDRFSAERPKGSFSTLEIQRTEQGDSAMYLCASSLPGQGSGNTIYFGEGSWLTVV.

The gene calls are TRBV27 and TRBJ2-1; D is undetermined. V lost 3 bases and J 0 bases, leaving 6 bases between the germline ends. The CDR3 loop spans 14 amino acids. Germline CDR1 and CDR2: MNHEY and SMNVEV (reference sequence). The CDR3 DNA reads as TGTGCCAGCAGTTTGTCATTCTCCTACAATGAGCAGTTCTTC. Translated, it gives CASSLSFSYNEQFF.

The gene calls are TRBV4-1 and TRBJ2-1; no clear D. CDR1 is MGHRA and CDR2 is YSYEKL in the germline V gene. The V and J ends lost 0 bases and 9 bases respectively, with 15 bases between them. This CDR3 spans 15 amino acids. The CDR3, as DNA: TGCGCCAGCAGCCAAGATAGAAGGGCGCTGAGTGAGCAGTTCTTC. Its translation is CASSQDRRALSEQFF.

The rearrangement joins TRBV27 to TRBJ2-3; 11 bases line up with TRBD2. Germline V gene data show CDR1 as MNHEY and CDR2 as SMNVEV (reference sequence). CDR3 length: 16 residues. The junction had 10 bases not matched to a gene; V was cut back by 4 bases and J by 7 bases. CDR3 nucleotide sequence: TGTGCCAGCAGTTCACCCCTAGCGGGAGGAATGTATACGCAGTATTTT. Encoded protein: CASSSPLAGGMYTQYF.